These 16 T cell receptor beta chains originate from one sample sequenced in a study of early T cells in non-severe SARS-CoV-2 infection. TCRdb independently ran MiXCR on the 5' RACE reads; one entry per CDR3 protein. The sample includes 80,000 to 95,000 distinct CDR3 sequences, roughly 15% of them seen just once. The specimen comprised whole blood, sampled at baseline. Receptors originate from an adult who was a healthcare worker with PCR-confirmed SARS-CoV-2 infection or an uninfected control (not recorded which).

The genes are TRBV2 and TRBJ2-7; D tentatively fits TRBD1 or TRBD2 (5 bases each). The CDR3 length is 11 residues. Looked up from germline, CDR1 is SNHLY and CDR2 is FYNNEI. V was trimmed by 6 bases and J by 6 bases, leaving 9 bases between them. This CDR3 reads CASSLGPEQYF. The DNA for the CDR3 is TGTGCCAGCAGCCTGGGACCCGAGCAGTACTTC. The variable domain in full, completed from reference TRBV2 and TRBJ2-7, reads EPEVTQTPSHQVTQMGQEVILRCVPISNHLYFYWYRQILGQKVEFLVSFYNNEISEKSEIFDDQFSVERPDGSNFTLKIRSTKLEDSAMYFCASSLGPEQYFGPGTRLTVT.

V gene TRBV5-1 combines with J gene TRBJ2-6; TRBD1 matches at 11 bases. V lost 1 base, J lost 2 bases, and 2 bases stayed unmatched. The CDR3 totals 17 residues. The germline V gene has CDR1 SGHRS and CDR2 YFSETQ. CDR3 in DNA: TGCGCCAGCAGCTTGTCGGACAGGGGGCCTGGGGCCAACGTCCTGACTTTC. It encodes CASSLSDRGPGANVLTF.

This clonotype was seen repeatedly, ten times or more. V is TRBV24-1 and J is TRBJ2-1, with D perhaps matching TRBD1 or TRBD2 (5 bases each). Trimming pared 3 bases from V and 8 bases from J, leaving 13 bases between. The CDR3 spans 14 residues. The germline V gene encodes CDR1 KGHDR and CDR2 SFDVKD. The CDR3 nucleotides are TGTGCCACCAGTGATCCAGGGAGTATCGATGAGCAGTTCTTC. Encoded protein: CATSDPGSIDEQFF.

This clonotype was seen a handful of times. The junction does not match germline at one end; this may be a read error. The DNA for the CDR3 is TGTGCCAGCAGTTTATCCGGGACTACTCTCTTC. It translates to CASSLSGTTLF. The chain is built from TRBV28 and TRBJ2-1; 7 bases are a match to TRBD2. CDR1 is MDHEN, CDR2 SYDVKM, per germline. CDR3 length equals 11 residues.

The rearrangement links TRBV27 to TRBJ2-1, with 13 bases lining up with TRBD2. This CDR3 contains 16 residues. V dropped 7 bases and J dropped 7; count of bases not matched to a gene: 10. Germline assignment: CDR1 MNHEY and CDR2 SMNVEV (reference sequence). The CDR3 DNA is TGTGCCAGCACTCGTTCTGGACTAGCGGGAGAAAATGAGCAGTTCTTC. Its translation is CASTRSGLAGENEQFF.

V and J are TRBV12-3 or TRBV12-4 and TRBJ1-2; D uncertain. CDR3 length equals 12 residues. The germline V and J ends were trimmed by 3 bases and 6 bases, with 8 bases remaining between them. The CDR3 DNA is TGTGCCAGCAGTTTGATGCGGAATGGCTACACCTTC. This sequence encodes CASSLMRNGYTF.

The V gene is TRBV29-1, the J gene TRBJ1-6; D remains unclear. The CDR3 is 13 amino acids. Trimming took 6 bases from V and 13 from J, leaving 19 bases between them. The germline V gene encodes CDR1 SQVTM and CDR2 ANQGSEA. The CDR3 sequence: CSVRDGTVSPLHF. Written as DNA, the CDR3 is TGCAGCGTCCGAGACGGCACGGTTTCGCCCCTCCACTTT.

This clonotype was counted a few times. The chain uses TRBV7-3 and TRBJ2-2, with 7 bases matching TRBD2. There are 14 residues in the CDR3. From germline, CDR1 is SGHTA and CDR2 FQGTGA. Trimming took 5 bases from V and 6 from J; bases not matched to a gene: 6. CDR3 nucleotide sequence: TGTGCCAGCAGCCGACTAGCTCGATCCGGGGAGCTGTTTTTT. It translates to CASSRLARSGELFF.

This sequence joins TRBV28 and TRBJ1-2, with a weak D call TRBD1 (5 bases). From germline, CDR1 is MDHEN and CDR2 SYDVKM. Trimming took off 2 bases at V and 0 bases at J, with 16 bases between the two ends. The CDR3 extends over 17 amino acids. This CDR3 reads CASSLSAGEAPNYGYTF. The CDR3, as DNA: TGTGCCAGCAGTTTAAGTGCGGGGGAGGCACCTAACTATGGCTACACCTTC.

This chain connects TRBV7-2 to TRBJ2-3; maybe TRBD1 (5 bases). V was cut by 5 bases and J by 2 bases, with 11 bases left in between. The CDR3 is 14 residues long. Germline assignment: CDR1 SGHTA and CDR2 FQGNSA. The CDR3 loop is CASSGSGSTDTQYF. Here the CDR3 DNA reads TGTGCCAGCAGCGGCTCAGGGTCCACAGATACGCAGTATTTT.

This clonotype was found a few times. This chain links TRBV7-2 with TRBJ1-2, with 9 bases identical to TRBD1. This CDR3 is 15 amino acids long. V was clipped by 2 bases and J by 6 bases; unmatched bases: 7. Germline CDR1 and CDR2: SGHTA and FQGNSA. The CDR3 bases are TGTGCCAGCAGCTTAAGGATGGGACAGGGAAATGGCTACACCTTC. Translation: CASSLRMGQGNGYTF.

The J gene is TRBJ2-3, the V gene TRBV7-9; 8 bases fit TRBD2. This CDR3 contains 15 residues. Trimming cost V 2 bases and J 5 bases; bases outside gene matches: 6. CDR1 and CDR2 (germline): SEHNR, FQNEAQ (reference sequence). Here the CDR3 DNA reads TGTGCCAGCAGCTTATACGGGAGGGCAGGAGATACGCAGTATTTT. Protein sequence: CASSLYGRAGDTQYF. Looking up the rest from reference TRBV7-9 and TRBJ2-3 gives the full variable domain: DTGVSQNPRHKITKRGQNVTFRCDPISEHNRLYWYRQTLGQGPEFLTYFQNEAQLEKSRLLSDRFSAERPKGSFSTLEIQRTEQGDSAMYLCASSLYGRAGDTQYFGPGTRLTVL.

This clonotype has a handful of counts. V is TRBV6-6 and J is TRBJ2-5, with D tentatively TRBD1 (6 bases). The CDR3 contains 15 residues. Germline V gene lookup returns CDR1 MNHNY and CDR2 SVGAGI (reference sequence). The V end was cut by 4 bases, the J end by 3 bases, with 15 bases between. CDR3 sequence: CASSSQQGMKETQYF. For the CDR3, the DNA is TGTGCCAGCAGTTCCCAACAGGGAATGAAAGAGACCCAGTACTTC.

The chain recombines TRBV12-3 or TRBV12-4 with TRBJ1-5; a weak D match, TRBD1 (5 bases). The CDR3 consists of 13 residues. The V end lost 8 bases, the J end lost 5 bases, and 13 bases lay between the germline ends. The CDR3 bases are TGTGCCAGCGTAGGGGCAGGGCATCAGCCCCAGCATTTT. Amino acids: CASVGAGHQPQHF.

There are a few counts of this clonotype. V usage is TRBV5-1 and J usage is TRBJ1-1; D is ambiguous. CDR1 and CDR2 from the germline V gene are SGHRS and YFSETQ. The CDR3 covers 14 residues. With 4 bases removed from V and 5 bases from J, the gap between germline ends came to 15 bases. In DNA, the CDR3 is TGCGCCAGCAGCCCGACTGTGGGGAAAACTGAAGCTTTCTTT. This gives the protein CASSPTVGKTEAFF.

CDR3 region: CASSVASPYEQYF. In DNA, the CDR3 is TGTGCCAGCAGCGTAGCTTCGCCATACGAGCAGTACTTC. The V call is TRBV9, the J call TRBJ2-7; D not resolved. Germline V gene sequence: CDR1 SGDLS, CDR2 YYNGEE. The CDR3 contains 13 residues. The V end was cut by 0 bases, the J end by 4 bases, with 8 bases between. Filled out from reference TRBV9 and TRBJ2-7, the complete variable domain reads DSGVTQTPKHLITATGQRVTLRCSPRSGDLSVYWYQQSLDQGLQFLIQYYNGEERAKGNILERFSAQQFPDLHSELNLSSLELGDSALYFCASSVASPYEQYFGPGTRLTVT.